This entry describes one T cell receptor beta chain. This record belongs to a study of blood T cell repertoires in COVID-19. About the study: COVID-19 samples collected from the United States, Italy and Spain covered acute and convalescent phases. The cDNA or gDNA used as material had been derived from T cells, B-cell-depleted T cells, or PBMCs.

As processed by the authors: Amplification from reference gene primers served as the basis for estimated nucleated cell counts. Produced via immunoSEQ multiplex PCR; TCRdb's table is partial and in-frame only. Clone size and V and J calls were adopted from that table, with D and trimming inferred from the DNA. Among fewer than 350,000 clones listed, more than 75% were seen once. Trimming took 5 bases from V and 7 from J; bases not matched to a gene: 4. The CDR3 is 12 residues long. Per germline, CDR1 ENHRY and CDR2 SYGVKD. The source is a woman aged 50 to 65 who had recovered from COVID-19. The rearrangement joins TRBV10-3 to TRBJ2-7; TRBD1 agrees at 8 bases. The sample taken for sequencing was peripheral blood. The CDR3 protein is CAISQGAGEQYF. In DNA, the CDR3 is TGTGCCATCAGTCAGGGGGCGGGAGAGCAGTACTTC.